A selection of T cell receptor beta chains follows, all from one sample in a study of shared clonotypes between healthy human individuals. Measured with immunoSEQ multiplex PCR; TCRdb has only the in-frame clones, and not every one. The sample contains around 610,000 clones, about 96% of which appear only once. Specimen: naive CD8+ T cells sorted from blood. The source of these receptors is a woman aged 30 to 39 in good health. Both conserved end residues are part of each CDR3. The D gene is left open where the match is weak. The size field is filled for only some rows; it gives once, few, many or a size class.

clone_size: NA
v_call: TRBV5-6
j_call: TRBJ2-7
d_call: NA
cdr3_nt: TGTGCCAGCAGCTTGGCCGCGAACTACGAGCAGTACTTC
cdr3_aa: CASSLAANYEQYF

clone_size: NA
v_call: TRBV28
j_call: TRBJ2-7
d_call: TRBD2
cdr3_nt: TGTGCCAGCAGTTTTCCGGGAGGGTCCTACGAGCAGTACTTC
cdr3_aa: CASSFPGGSYEQYF

clone_size: once
v_call: TRBV5-4
j_call: TRBJ2-7
d_call: NA
cdr3_nt: TGTGCCAGCAGCTTTTCAGGAGTCTACGAGCAGTACTTC
cdr3_aa: CASSFSGVYEQYF

clone_size: NA
v_call: TRBV5-6
j_call: TRBJ2-1
d_call: NA
cdr3_nt: TGTGCCAGCAGCTTGAAAGTTAACTACGCAAGGATCTTC
cdr3_aa: CASSLKVNYARIF

clone_size: NA
v_call: TRBV29-1
j_call: TRBJ2-1
d_call: NA
cdr3_nt: TGCAGCGTTGACTGGGAATACAATGAGCAGTTCTTC
cdr3_aa: CSVDWEYNEQFF

clone_size: NA
v_call: TRBV30
j_call: TRBJ2-7
d_call: NA
cdr3_nt: TGTGCCTGGAGTCCGCTGACGAGACAGACTGCCTACGAGCAGTACTTC
cdr3_aa: CAWSPLTRQTAYEQYF

clone_size: NA
v_call: TRBV5-6
j_call: TRBJ1-2
d_call: TRBD1
cdr3_nt: TGTGCCAGCAGCTTGCGGGCCAGGGGGCGGTCTGGCTACACCTTC
cdr3_aa: CASSLRARGRSGYTF

clone_size: NA
v_call: TRBV27
j_call: TRBJ1-2
d_call: TRBD1
cdr3_nt: TGTGCCAGCAGTTTGGTAAATTCGGAGGGGGCAAGGGGCTACACCTTC
cdr3_aa: CASSLVNSEGARGYTF

clone_size: NA
v_call: TRBV6-5
j_call: TRBJ2-7
d_call: TRBD2
cdr3_nt: TGTGCCACCTCCGGGACTAGCGGCTACGAGCAGTACTTC
cdr3_aa: CATSGTSGYEQYF

clone_size: NA
v_call: TRBV7-9
j_call: TRBJ1-2
d_call: NA
cdr3_nt: TGTGCCAGCAGCTTTGGAGGCCCGAACTATGGCTACACCTTC
cdr3_aa: CASSFGGPNYGYTF

clone_size: once
v_call: TRBV7-9
j_call: TRBJ2-3
d_call: TRBD2
cdr3_nt: TGTGCCAGCAGCTTATCTAGCGGGGGCACAGATACGCAGTATTTT
cdr3_aa: CASSLSSGGTDTQYF

clone_size: NA
v_call: TRBV7-8
j_call: TRBJ1-5
d_call: NA
cdr3_nt: TGTGCCAGCAGCTTAATCAGGGGAGGGGAGCCCCAGCATTTT
cdr3_aa: CASSLIRGGEPQHF

clone_size: NA
v_call: TRBV27
j_call: TRBJ2-1
d_call: NA
cdr3_nt: TGTGCCAGCAGCCTAGGGCCCATGATCCCTGAGCAGTTCTTC
cdr3_aa: CASSLGPMIPEQFF

clone_size: NA
v_call: TRBV28
j_call: TRBJ2-3
d_call: TRBD2
cdr3_nt: TGTGCCAGCAGTTTCCTGGCGGGAGGGCCGGGGGACACAGATACGCAGTATTTT
cdr3_aa: CASSFLAGGPGDTDTQYF

clone_size: NA
v_call: TRBV7-8
j_call: TRBJ2-1
d_call: NA
cdr3_nt: TGTGCCAGCAGCCCTCGGACTACTTACAATGAGCAGTTCTTC
cdr3_aa: CASSPRTTYNEQFF

clone_size: NA
v_call: TRBV7-9
j_call: TRBJ1-2
d_call: NA
cdr3_nt: TGTGCCAGCAGCTTAGTGTCCGAGGGGGGAAGGAACTATGGCTACACCTTC
cdr3_aa: CASSLVSEGGRNYGYTF

clone_size: NA
v_call: TRBV28
j_call: TRBJ2-7
d_call: NA
cdr3_nt: TGTGCCAGCAGTTTACGCGGACAGGGAGGGGAGCAGTACTTC
cdr3_aa: CASSLRGQGGEQYF

clone_size: NA
v_call: TRBV27
j_call: TRBJ1-1
d_call: NA
cdr3_nt: TGTGCCAGCAGTTCGTGGGAGGGGCCGAACACTGAAGCTTTCTTT
cdr3_aa: CASSSWEGPNTEAFF

clone_size: once
v_call: TRBV27
j_call: TRBJ2-1
d_call: NA
cdr3_nt: TGTGCCACCCGCCCCTTTACCTACAATGAGCAGTTCTTC
cdr3_aa: CATRPFTYNEQFF

clone_size: NA
v_call: TRBV27
j_call: TRBJ2-1
d_call: NA
cdr3_nt: TGTGCCAGCAGCCGGACTAACTGGGGGCCCGGGGAGCAGTTCTTC
cdr3_aa: CASSRTNWGPGEQFF

clone_size: few
v_call: TRBV2
j_call: TRBJ1-5
d_call: NA
cdr3_nt: TGTGCCAGCAGTGGGGGGGCCAATCAGCCCCAGCATTTT
cdr3_aa: CASSGGANQPQHF

clone_size: NA
v_call: TRBV11-1
j_call: TRBJ1-3
d_call: NA
cdr3_nt: TGTGCCAGCAGCTTTGAATACAGCACATCTGGAAACACCATATATTTT
cdr3_aa: CASSFEYSTSGNTIYF

clone_size: NA
v_call: TRBV27
j_call: TRBJ1-5
d_call: TRBD1
cdr3_nt: TGTGCCAGCAGTTCGGGGACAGGGCTAGGAGGAAATCAGCCCCAGCATTTT
cdr3_aa: CASSSGTGLGGNQPQHF

clone_size: NA
v_call: TRBV19
j_call: TRBJ2-7
d_call: NA
cdr3_nt: TGTGCCAGTAGTCCGGTGGGTTACGAGCAGTACTTC
cdr3_aa: CASSPVGYEQYF

clone_size: NA
v_call: TRBV6-5
j_call: TRBJ2-2
d_call: NA
cdr3_nt: TGTGCCAGCAGTTACTCTGTAGGGGAGCGAACCGGGGAGCTGTTTTTT
cdr3_aa: CASSYSVGERTGELFF

clone_size: NA
v_call: TRBV11-2
j_call: TRBJ1-2
d_call: NA
cdr3_nt: TGTGCCAGCAGCTTAGACTCGCCGGGGGACCTGAACTATGGCTACACCTTC
cdr3_aa: CASSLDSPGDLNYGYTF

clone_size: few
v_call: TRBV4-1
j_call: TRBJ2-7
d_call: NA
cdr3_nt: TGCGCCAGCAGTTCCGGGGCCACCTACGAGCAGTACTTC
cdr3_aa: CASSSGATYEQYF

clone_size: NA
v_call: TRBV9
j_call: TRBJ2-3
d_call: TRBD1
cdr3_nt: TGTGCCAGCAGCGAGGGGGCTATGGCAGATACGCAGTATTTT
cdr3_aa: CASSEGAMADTQYF

clone_size: NA
v_call: TRBV6-6
j_call: TRBJ1-1
d_call: NA
cdr3_nt: TGTGCCAGCAGTTACGCGGAGGGATACACTGAAGCTTTCTTT
cdr3_aa: CASSYAEGYTEAFF

clone_size: NA
v_call: TRBV2
j_call: TRBJ1-5
d_call: NA
cdr3_nt: TGTGCCAGCAGTGACCAGGGGCGGGGGTATAGCAATCAGCCCCAGCATTTT
cdr3_aa: CASSDQGRGYSNQPQHF

clone_size: NA
v_call: TRBV27
j_call: TRBJ2-7
d_call: TRBD2
cdr3_nt: TGTGCCAGCAGCCCAAGACTAGCAGGCGAGCAGTACTTC
cdr3_aa: CASSPRLAGEQYF

clone_size: NA
v_call: TRBV7-9
j_call: TRBJ2-2
d_call: TRBD2
cdr3_nt: TGTGCCAGCAGCTTAGTGCGGGAGGACACCGGGGAGCTGTTTTTT
cdr3_aa: CASSLVREDTGELFF

clone_size: once
v_call: TRBV29-1
j_call: TRBJ2-1
d_call: NA
cdr3_nt: TGCAGCGTTGAAGATCGTAGAACCTACAATGAGCAGTTCTTC
cdr3_aa: CSVEDRRTYNEQFF

clone_size: NA
v_call: TRBV28
j_call: TRBJ1-2
d_call: TRBD1
cdr3_nt: TGTGCCAGCAGCCTGAACAGGGGGCTCAACTATGGCTACACCTTC
cdr3_aa: CASSLNRGLNYGYTF

clone_size: NA
v_call: TRBV7-9
j_call: TRBJ1-1
d_call: NA
cdr3_nt: TGTGCCAGCAGCTGGGAGTTGAGGCGTGAAGCTTTCTTT
cdr3_aa: CASSWELRREAFF

clone_size: NA
v_call: TRBV12-5
j_call: TRBJ1-1
d_call: NA
cdr3_nt: TGTGCTAGTGGACCCGGACTGCTCAGCGAAGCTTTCTTT
cdr3_aa: CASGPGLLSEAFF

clone_size: once
v_call: TRBV5-5
j_call: TRBJ1-5
d_call: NA
cdr3_nt: TGTGCCAGCAGTGGAGGGAGGGCCTCGGGGCCCCAGCATTTT
cdr3_aa: CASSGGRASGPQHF

clone_size: NA
v_call: TRBV5-1
j_call: TRBJ2-1
d_call: TRBD1
cdr3_nt: TGCGCCAGCAGCTTGGAGGCCAGGGGGCCAGGCAATGAGCAGTTCTTC
cdr3_aa: CASSLEARGPGNEQFF

clone_size: NA
v_call: TRBV7-9
j_call: TRBJ2-1
d_call: TRBD2
cdr3_nt: TGTGCCAGCAGCTTAGGTATAGCGGGAGGCCCTTACAATGAGCAGTTCTTC
cdr3_aa: CASSLGIAGGPYNEQFF

clone_size: NA
v_call: TRBV9
j_call: TRBJ1-2
d_call: NA
cdr3_nt: TGTGCCAGCAGCGGTCTGGGGGATATATATAACTATGGCTACACCTTC
cdr3_aa: CASSGLGDIYNYGYTF

clone_size: NA
v_call: TRBV7-6
j_call: TRBJ2-7
d_call: NA
cdr3_nt: TGTGCCAGCAGCTTAGGTTATACCTACGAGCAGTACTTC
cdr3_aa: CASSLGYTYEQYF

clone_size: NA
v_call: TRBV7-2
j_call: TRBJ2-2
d_call: NA
cdr3_nt: TGTGCCAGCAGGTTAGAAATGGCCGGACCGAACACCGGGGAGCTGTTTTTT
cdr3_aa: CASRLEMAGPNTGELFF

clone_size: NA
v_call: TRBV5-4
j_call: TRBJ2-7
d_call: NA
cdr3_nt: TGTGCCAGCAGCTTCGAGGGGTTAACCTACGAGCAGTACTTC
cdr3_aa: CASSFEGLTYEQYF

clone_size: NA
v_call: TRBV7-7
j_call: TRBJ2-7
d_call: TRBD1
cdr3_nt: TGTGCCAGCAGCCTAGGGACAGGGGCGTGGGACGAGCAGTACTTC
cdr3_aa: CASSLGTGAWDEQYF

clone_size: NA
v_call: TRBV7-2
j_call: TRBJ2-1
d_call: NA
cdr3_nt: TGTGCCAGCAGCCCGCTGATTATTGATGGGAATGAGCAGTTCTTC
cdr3_aa: CASSPLIIDGNEQFF